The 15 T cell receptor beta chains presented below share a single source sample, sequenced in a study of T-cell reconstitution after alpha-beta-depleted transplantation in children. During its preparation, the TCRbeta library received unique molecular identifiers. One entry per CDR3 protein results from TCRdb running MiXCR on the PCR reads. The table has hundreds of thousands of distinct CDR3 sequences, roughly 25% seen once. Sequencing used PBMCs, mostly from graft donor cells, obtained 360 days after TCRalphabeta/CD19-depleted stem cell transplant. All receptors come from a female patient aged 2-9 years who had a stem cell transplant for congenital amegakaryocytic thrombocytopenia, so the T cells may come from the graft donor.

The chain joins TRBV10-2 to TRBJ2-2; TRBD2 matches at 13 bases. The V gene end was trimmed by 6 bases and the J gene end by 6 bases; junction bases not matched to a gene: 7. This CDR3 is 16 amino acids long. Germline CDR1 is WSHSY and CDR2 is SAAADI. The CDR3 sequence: CASSPGLAGSAGELFF. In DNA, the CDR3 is TGCGCCAGCAGCCCGGGACTAGCGGGATCGGCCGGGGAGCTGTTTTTT.

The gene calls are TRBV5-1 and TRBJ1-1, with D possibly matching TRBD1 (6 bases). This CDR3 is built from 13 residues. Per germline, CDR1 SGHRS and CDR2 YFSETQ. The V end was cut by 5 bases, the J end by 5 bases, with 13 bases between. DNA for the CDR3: TGCGCCAGCAGGATCGAGGGGGGGACTGAAGCTTTCTTT. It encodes CASRIEGGTEAFF.

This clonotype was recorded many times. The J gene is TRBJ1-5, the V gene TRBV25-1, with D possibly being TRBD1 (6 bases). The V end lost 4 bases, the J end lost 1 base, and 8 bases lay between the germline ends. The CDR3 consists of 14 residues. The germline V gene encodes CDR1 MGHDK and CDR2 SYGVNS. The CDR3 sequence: CASSVTGSNQPQHF. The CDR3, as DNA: TGTGCCAGCAGTGTCACAGGGAGCAATCAGCCCCAGCATTTT.

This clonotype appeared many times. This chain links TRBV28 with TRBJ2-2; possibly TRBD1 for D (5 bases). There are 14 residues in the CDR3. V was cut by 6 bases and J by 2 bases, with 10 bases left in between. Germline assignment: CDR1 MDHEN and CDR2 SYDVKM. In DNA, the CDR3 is TGTGCCAGCAGCAGGGTCCTAAACACCGGGGAGCTGTTTTTT. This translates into CASSRVLNTGELFF.

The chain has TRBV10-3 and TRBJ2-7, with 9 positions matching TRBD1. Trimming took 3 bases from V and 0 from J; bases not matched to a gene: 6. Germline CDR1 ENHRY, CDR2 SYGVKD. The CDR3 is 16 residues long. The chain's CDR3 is CAISETGTGPSYEQYF. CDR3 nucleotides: TGTGCCATCAGTGAAACCGGGACAGGGCCCTCCTACGAGCAGTACTTC.

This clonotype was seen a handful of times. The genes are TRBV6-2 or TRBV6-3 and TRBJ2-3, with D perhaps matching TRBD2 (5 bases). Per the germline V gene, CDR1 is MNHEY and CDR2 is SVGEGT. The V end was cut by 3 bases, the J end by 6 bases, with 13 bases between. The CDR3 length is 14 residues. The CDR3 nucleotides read TGTGCCAGCAGTTATCTCACGGGGTCGGATACGCAGTATTTT. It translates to CASSYLTGSDTQYF.

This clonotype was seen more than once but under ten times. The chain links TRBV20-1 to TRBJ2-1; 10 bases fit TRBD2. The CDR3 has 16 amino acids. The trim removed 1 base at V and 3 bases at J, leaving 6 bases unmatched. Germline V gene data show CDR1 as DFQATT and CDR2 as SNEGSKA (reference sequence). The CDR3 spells CSARASGGAVYNEQFF. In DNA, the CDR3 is TGCAGTGCTAGAGCTAGCGGGGGCGCCGTCTACAATGAGCAGTTCTTC.

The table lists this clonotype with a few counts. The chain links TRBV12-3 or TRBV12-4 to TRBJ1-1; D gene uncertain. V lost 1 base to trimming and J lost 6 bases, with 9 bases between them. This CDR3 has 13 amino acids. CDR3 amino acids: CASSLGLRAEAFF. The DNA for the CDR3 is TGTGCCAGCAGTTTAGGTTTGAGGGCTGAAGCTTTCTTT.

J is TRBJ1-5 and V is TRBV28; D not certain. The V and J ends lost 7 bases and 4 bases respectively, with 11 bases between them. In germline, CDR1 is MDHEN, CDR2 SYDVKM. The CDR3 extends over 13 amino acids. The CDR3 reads CASNLSRNQPQHF. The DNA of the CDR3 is TGTGCCAGCAATTTGTCCAGAAATCAGCCCCAGCATTTT.

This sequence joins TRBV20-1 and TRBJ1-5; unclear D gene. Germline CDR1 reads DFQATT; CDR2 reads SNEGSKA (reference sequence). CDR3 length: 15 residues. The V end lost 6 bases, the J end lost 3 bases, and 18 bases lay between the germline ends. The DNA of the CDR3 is TGCAGTGCCAGCCTCGGAAACGGAATCAATCAGCCCCAGCATTTT. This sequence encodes CSASLGNGINQPQHF.

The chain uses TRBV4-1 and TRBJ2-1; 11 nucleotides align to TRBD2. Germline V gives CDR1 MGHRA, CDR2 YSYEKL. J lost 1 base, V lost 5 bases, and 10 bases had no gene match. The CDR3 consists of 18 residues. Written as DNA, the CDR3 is TGCGCCAGCAGCAAATCCGGGACTAGCGGTAATTCCTACAATGAGCAGTTCTTC. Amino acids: CASSKSGTSGNSYNEQFF.

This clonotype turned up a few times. The chain's CDR3 is CASSYSALPSGGWGEQYF. CDR3 DNA sequence: TGTGCCAGCAGTTACTCCGCCTTACCTAGCGGGGGTTGGGGCGAGCAGTACTTC. This sequence joins TRBV6-5 and TRBJ2-7, with 10 bases identical to TRBD2. V dropped 0 bases and J dropped 6; count of bases not matched to a gene: 14. The germline V gene has CDR1 MNHEY and CDR2 SVGAGI. CDR3 length equals 18 residues.

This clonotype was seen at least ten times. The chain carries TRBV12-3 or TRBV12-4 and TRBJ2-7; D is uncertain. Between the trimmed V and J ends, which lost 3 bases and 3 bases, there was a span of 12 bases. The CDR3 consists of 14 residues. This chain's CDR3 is CASSFGRMSYEQYF. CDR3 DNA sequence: TGTGCCAGCAGTTTCGGGCGCATGAGCTACGAGCAGTACTTC.

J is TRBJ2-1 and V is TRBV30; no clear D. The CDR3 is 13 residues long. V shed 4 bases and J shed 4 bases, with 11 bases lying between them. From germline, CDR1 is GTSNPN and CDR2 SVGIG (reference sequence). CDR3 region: CAWNRAGYNEQFF. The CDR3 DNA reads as TGTGCCTGGAATAGGGCAGGATACAATGAGCAGTTCTTC.

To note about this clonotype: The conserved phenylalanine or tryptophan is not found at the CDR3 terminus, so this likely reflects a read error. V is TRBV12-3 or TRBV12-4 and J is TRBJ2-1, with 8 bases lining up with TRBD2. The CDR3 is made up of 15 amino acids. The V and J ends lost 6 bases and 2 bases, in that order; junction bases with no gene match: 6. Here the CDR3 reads CASSRRGDAYNEQFS. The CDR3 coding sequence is TGTGCCAGCAGCCGGCGGGGGGACGCCTACAATGAGCAGTTCTCC.